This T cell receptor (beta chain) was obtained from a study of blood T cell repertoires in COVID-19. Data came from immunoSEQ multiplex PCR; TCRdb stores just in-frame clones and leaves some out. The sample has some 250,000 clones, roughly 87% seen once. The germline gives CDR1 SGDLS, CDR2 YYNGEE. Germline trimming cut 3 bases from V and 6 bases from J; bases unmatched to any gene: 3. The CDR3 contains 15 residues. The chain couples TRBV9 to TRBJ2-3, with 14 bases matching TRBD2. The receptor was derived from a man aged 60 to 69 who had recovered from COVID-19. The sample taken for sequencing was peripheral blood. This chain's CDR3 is CASSGLAGGTDTQYF. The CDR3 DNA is TGTGCCAGCAGCGGACTAGCGGGGGGGACTGATACGCAGTATTTT.